A single TCR beta chain is shown here with its context. Which antigen it targets is not known. Base-call qualities are not available, and no considerably larger clone is one nucleotide away. The library came from the immunoSEQ multiplex PCR assay. TCRdb took this table from immuneACCESS and kept in-frame rearrangements with V and J called. Such tables lack part of the clones; where checked against another copy, unresolved V genes explain under half of the gap, and the rest is unexplained. The sample table records tens of thousands of clones; over 85% of these occur just once. In total, the top ten clones hold roughly 1% of the sample. The data derive from a study of T cell changes during pregnancy in multiple sclerosis (dated by TCRdb to the late 2010s). A note on the overall study: The study examined how the T cell repertoire changed over the course of pregnancy in women with multiple sclerosis.

Including the terminal cysteine and phenylalanine, the CDR3 comprises 13 residues. The read is trimmed to its CDR3 DNA, 39 bases read in frame from base 1. The germline V gene gives CDR1 as MDHEN and CDR2 as SYDVKM. The junction shows trimming of 4 bases on V and 3 bases on J, and the gene matches do not reach 0 bases of it. The sequence was collected from a female donor with multiple sclerosis, enrolled in a pregnancy study. The chain couples TRBV28 to TRBJ2-3; 8 bases in between match TRBD1. The sequencing here drew on peripheral blood, taken in the first trimester of pregnancy. The CDR3 region reads CASSWTGTDTQYF. The nucleotides read TGTGCCAGCAGTTGGACAGGGACAGATACGCAGTATTTT.